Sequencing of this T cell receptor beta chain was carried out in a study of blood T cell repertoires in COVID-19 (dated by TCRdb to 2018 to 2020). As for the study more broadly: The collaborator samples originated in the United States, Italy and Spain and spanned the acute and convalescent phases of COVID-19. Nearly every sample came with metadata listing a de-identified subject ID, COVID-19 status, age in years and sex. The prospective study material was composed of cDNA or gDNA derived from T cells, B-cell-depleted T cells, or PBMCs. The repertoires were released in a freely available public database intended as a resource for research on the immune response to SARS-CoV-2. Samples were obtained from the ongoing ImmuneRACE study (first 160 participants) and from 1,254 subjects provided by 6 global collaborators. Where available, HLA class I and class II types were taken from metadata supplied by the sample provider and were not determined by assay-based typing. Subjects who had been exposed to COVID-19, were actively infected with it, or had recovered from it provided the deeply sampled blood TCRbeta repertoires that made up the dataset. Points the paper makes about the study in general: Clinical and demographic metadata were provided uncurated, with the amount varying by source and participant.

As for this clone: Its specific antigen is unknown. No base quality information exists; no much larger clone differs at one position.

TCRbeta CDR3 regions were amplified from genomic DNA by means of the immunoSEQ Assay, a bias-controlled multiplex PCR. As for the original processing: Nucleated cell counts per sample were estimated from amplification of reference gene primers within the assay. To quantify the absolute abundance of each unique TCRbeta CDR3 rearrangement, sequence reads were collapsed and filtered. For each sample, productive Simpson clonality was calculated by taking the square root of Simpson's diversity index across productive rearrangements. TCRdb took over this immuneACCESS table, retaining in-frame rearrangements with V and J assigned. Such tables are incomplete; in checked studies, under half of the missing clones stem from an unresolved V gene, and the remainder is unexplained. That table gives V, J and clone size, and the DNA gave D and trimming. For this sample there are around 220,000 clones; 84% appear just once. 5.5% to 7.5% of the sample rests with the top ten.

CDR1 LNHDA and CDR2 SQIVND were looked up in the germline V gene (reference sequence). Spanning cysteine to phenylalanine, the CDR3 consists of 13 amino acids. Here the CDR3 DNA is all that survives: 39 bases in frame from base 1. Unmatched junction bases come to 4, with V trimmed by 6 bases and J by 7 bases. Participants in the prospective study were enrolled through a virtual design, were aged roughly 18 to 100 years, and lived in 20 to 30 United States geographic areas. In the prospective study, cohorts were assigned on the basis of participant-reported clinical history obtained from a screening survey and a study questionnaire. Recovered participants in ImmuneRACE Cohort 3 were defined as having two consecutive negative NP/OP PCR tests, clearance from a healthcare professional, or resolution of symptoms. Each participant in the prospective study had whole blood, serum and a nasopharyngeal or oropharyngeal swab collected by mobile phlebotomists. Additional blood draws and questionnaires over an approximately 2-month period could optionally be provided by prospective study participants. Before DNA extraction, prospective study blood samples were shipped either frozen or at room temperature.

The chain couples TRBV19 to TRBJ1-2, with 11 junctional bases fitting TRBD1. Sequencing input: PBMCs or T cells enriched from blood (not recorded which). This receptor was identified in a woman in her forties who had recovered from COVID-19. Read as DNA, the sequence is TGTGCCAGTAGCCAAGGACAGGGGGCTGGCTACACCTTC. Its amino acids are CASSQGQGAGYTF.